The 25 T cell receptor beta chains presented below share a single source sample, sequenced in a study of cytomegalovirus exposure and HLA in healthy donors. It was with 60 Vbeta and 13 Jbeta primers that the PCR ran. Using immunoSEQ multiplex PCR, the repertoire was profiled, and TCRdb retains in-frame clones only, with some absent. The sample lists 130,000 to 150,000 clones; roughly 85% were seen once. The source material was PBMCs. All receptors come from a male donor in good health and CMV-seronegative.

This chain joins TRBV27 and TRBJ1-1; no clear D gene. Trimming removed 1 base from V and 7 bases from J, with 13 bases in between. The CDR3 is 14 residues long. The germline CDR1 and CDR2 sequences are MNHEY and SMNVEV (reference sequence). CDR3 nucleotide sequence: TGTGCCAGCAGTTTATTGGCTGGGCAGGTTGAAGCTTTCTTT. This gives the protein CASSLLAGQVEAFF.

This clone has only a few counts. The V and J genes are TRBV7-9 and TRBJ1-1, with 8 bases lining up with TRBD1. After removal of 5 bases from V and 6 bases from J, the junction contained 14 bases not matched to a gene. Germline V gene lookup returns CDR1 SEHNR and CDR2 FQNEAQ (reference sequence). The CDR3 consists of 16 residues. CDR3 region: CASSNVPGQVKAEAFF. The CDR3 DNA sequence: TGTGCCAGCAGCAACGTCCCGGGACAGGTGAAAGCTGAAGCTTTCTTT.

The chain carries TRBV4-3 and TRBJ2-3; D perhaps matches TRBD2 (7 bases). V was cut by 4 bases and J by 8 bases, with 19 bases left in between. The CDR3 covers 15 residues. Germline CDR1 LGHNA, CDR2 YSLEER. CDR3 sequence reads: CASSPPQGGGVTQYF. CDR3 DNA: TGCGCCAGCAGCCCCCCACAGGGCGGGGGAGTTACGCAGTATTTT.

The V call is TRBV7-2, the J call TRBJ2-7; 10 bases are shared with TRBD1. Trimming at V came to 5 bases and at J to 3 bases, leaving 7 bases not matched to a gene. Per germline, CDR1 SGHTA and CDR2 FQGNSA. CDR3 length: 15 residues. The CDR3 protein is CASSPRQGARYEQYF. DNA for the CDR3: TGTGCCAGCAGCCCCCGACAGGGGGCGCGCTACGAGCAGTACTTC.

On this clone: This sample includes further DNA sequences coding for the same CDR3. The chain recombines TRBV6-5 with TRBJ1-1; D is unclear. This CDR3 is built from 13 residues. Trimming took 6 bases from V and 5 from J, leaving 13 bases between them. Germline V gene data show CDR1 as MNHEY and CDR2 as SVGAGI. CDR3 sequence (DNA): TGTGCCAGCAGCTACCCCGGTGGTACTGAAGCTTTCTTT. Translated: CASSYPGGTEAFF.

As DNA, the CDR3 is TGTGCCAGCAGTTCCCCGGCAGGTTTAGGGCAGTACTTC. Encoded protein: CASSSPAGLGQYF. This chain connects TRBV6-5 to TRBJ2-7, with no clear D. The CDR3 is made up of 13 amino acids. CDR1 is MNHEY, CDR2 SVGAGI, per germline. With 4 bases removed from V and 9 bases from J, the gap between germline ends came to 16 bases.

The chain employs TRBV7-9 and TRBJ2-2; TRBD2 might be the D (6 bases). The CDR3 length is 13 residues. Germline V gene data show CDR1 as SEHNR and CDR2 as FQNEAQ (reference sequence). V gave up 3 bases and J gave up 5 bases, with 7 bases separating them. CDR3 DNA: TGTGCCAGCAGCTTTGGGGGGACCGGGGAGCTGTTTTTT. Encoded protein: CASSFGGTGELFF.

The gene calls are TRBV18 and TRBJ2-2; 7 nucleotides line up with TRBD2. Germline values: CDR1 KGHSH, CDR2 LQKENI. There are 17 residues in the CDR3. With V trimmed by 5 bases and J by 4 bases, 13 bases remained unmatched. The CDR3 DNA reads TGTGCCAGCTCAGCTAAACCGGCCGGGGGGAGCACCGGGGAGCTGTTTTTT. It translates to CASSAKPAGGSTGELFF. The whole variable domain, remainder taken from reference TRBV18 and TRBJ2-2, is NAGVMQNPRHLVRRRGQEARLRCSPMKGHSHVYWYRQLPEEGLKFMVYLQKENIIDESGMPKERFSAEFPKEGPSILRIQQVVRGDSAAYFCASSAKPAGGSTGELFFGEGSRLTVL.

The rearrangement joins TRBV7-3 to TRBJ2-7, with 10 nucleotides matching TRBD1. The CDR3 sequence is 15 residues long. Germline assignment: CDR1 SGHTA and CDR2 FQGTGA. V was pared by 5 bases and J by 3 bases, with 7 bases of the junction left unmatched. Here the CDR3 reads CASSKTGGGSYEQYF. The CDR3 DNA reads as TGTGCCAGCAGCAAGACAGGGGGCGGGAGCTACGAGCAGTACTTC.

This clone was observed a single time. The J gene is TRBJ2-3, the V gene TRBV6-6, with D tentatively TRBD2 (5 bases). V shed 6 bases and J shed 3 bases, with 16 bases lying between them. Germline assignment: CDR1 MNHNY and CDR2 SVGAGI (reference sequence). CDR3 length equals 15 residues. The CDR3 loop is CASSPSVEGTDTQYF. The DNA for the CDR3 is TGTGCCAGCAGCCCCAGCGTAGAGGGAACAGATACGCAGTATTTT.

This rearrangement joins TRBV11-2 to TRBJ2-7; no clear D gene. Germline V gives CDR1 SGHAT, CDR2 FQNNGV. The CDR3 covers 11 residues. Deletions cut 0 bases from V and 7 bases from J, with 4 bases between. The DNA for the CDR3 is TGTGCCAGCAGCTTAGATCGTGAGCAGTACTTC. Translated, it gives CASSLDREQYF.

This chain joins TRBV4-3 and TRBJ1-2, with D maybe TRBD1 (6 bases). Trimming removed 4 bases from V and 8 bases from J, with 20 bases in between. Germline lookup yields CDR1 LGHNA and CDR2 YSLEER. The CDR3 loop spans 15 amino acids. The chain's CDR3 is CASSPKRGGPRGYTF. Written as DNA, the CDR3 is TGCGCCAGCAGCCCCAAAAGGGGGGGGCCGAGAGGCTACACCTTC.

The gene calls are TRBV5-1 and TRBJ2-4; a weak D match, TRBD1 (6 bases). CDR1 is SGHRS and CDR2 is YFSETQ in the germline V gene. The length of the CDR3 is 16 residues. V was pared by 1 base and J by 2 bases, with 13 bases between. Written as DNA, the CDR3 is TGCGCCAGCAGCTTGTCTGGCAGGGGCCCCAAAAACATTCAGTACTTC. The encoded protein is CASSLSGRGPKNIQYF.

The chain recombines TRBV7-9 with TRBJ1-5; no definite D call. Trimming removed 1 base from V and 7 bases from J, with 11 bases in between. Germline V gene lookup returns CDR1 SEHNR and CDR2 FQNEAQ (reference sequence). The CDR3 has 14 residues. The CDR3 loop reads CASSLGQEHQPQHF. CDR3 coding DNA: TGTGCCAGCAGCTTAGGCCAGGAACACCAGCCCCAGCATTTT.

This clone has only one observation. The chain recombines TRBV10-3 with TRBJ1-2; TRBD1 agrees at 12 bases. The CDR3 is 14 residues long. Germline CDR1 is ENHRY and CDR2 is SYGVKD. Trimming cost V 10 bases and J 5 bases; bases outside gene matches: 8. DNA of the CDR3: TGTGCCACTATTACGGGACAGGGGGCATATGGCTACACCTTC. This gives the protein CATITGQGAYGYTF.

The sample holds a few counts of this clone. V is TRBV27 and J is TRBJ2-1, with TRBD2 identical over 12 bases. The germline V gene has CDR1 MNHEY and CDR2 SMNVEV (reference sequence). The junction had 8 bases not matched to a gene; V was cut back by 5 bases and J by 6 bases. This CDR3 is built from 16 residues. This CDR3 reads CASSPIGLAGLNEQFF. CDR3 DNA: TGTGCCAGCAGTCCCATCGGACTAGCGGGGCTCAATGAGCAGTTCTTC.

This chain's CDR3 is CASSLGLLTDTQYF. The CDR3 region has the DNA TGTGCCAGCAGCTTAGGACTCTTGACAGATACGCAGTATTTT. V gene TRBV7-2 combines with J gene TRBJ2-3; no clear D. The germline gives CDR1 SGHTA, CDR2 FQGNSA. This CDR3 has 14 amino acids. V gave up 1 base and J gave up 3 bases, with 8 bases separating them.

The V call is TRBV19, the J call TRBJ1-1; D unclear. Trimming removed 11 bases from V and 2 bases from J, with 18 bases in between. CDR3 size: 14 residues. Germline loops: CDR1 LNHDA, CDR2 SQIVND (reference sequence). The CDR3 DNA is TGTGCCGTTAAACCCGGGAGAATTAACACTGAAGCTTTCTTT. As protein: CAVKPGRINTEAFF.

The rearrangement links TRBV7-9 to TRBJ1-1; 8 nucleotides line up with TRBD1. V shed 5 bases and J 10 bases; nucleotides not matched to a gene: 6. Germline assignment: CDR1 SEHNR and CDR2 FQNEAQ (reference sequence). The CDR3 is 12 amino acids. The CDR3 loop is CASSPSDRGAFF. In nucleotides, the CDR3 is TGTGCCAGCAGCCCTTCTGACAGGGGAGCTTTCTTT.

The CDR3 loop reads CSVRTGTNEQFF. The CDR3 region has the DNA TGCAGCGTTAGGACAGGGACCAATGAGCAGTTCTTC. The V call is TRBV29-1, the J call TRBJ2-1; 8 nucleotides align to TRBD1. V lost 5 bases to trimming and J lost 6 bases; unmatched junction nucleotides: 3. Germline CDR1 is SQVTM and CDR2 is ANQGSEA. The CDR3 contains 12 residues.

CDR3 nucleotides: TGTGCCAGCAGCCAGGACCTGGGACAGATGAACACTGAAGCTTTCTTT. Residues: CASSQDLGQMNTEAFF. The rearrangement links TRBV14 to TRBJ1-1, with TRBD1 matching 7 bases. This CDR3 has 16 residues. Germline V CDR1 and CDR2: SGHDN, FVKESK. Germline trimming cut 3 bases from V and 0 bases from J; bases unmatched to any gene: 7.

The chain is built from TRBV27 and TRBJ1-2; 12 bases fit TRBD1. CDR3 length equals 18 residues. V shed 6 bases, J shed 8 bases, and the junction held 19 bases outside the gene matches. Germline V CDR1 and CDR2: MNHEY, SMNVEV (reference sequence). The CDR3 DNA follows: TGTGCCAGCAGGCCCGACCTAGGGACAGGGGGCGTATCCCTCGGCTACACCTTC. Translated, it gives CASRPDLGTGGVSLGYTF.

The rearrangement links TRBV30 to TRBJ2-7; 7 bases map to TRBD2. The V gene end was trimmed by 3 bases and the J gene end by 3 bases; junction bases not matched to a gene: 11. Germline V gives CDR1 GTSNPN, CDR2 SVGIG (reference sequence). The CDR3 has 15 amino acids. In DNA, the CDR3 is TGTGCCTGGAGACCCGGGGGAGGGCGCAACTACGAGCAGTACTTC. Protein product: CAWRPGGGRNYEQYF.

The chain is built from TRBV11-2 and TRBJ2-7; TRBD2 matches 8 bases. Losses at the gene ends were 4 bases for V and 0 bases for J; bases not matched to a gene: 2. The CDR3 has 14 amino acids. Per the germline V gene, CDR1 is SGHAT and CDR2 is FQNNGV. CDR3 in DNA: TGTGCCAGCAGCTGGGCGGGGGGCTCCTACGAGCAGTACTTC. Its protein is CASSWAGGSYEQYF.

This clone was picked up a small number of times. The DNA of the CDR3 is TGTGCCAGCAGCCAAGGGACTAGCGGGGGGCAAGAGACCCAGTACTTC. This encodes CASSQGTSGGQETQYF. The chain carries TRBV7-9 and TRBJ2-5; 15 nucleotides agree with TRBD2. The V gene end was trimmed by 5 bases and the J gene end by 2 bases; junction bases not matched to a gene: 3. The germline CDR1 and CDR2 sequences are SEHNR and FQNEAQ (reference sequence). This CDR3 is built from 16 residues.